This T cell receptor beta chain emerged from a study of OX40 agonist ivuxolimab in advanced cancers. Overall study context: Every 2 weeks, patients got intravenous ivuxolimab at one of six dose levels (0.01-10 mg/kg).

Germline CDR1 is ENHRY and CDR2 is SYGVKD. V was clipped by 6 bases and J by 8 bases; unmatched bases: 14. This CDR3 has 18 amino acids. Assay used: immunoSEQ multiplex PCR; TCRdb lists only in-frame clones, some missing. The table has 100,000 or so clones, 86% seen once. The TCR was taken from an adult with an advanced solid tumor such as melanoma, head and neck, liver or kidney cancer. This specimen was CD4+ or CD8+ T cells sorted from blood, taken in a trial of the OX40 agonist ivuxolimab. V and J are TRBV10-3 and TRBJ2-1, with 15 bases fitting TRBD2. The chain's CDR3 is CAISRTSGRAPSSDEQFF. The CDR3 nucleotides read TGTGCCATCAGCCGGACTAGCGGGAGGGCCCCCAGCAGCGATGAGCAGTTCTTC.